This TCR beta chain was profiled in a study of CD8+ T cells in alopecia areata (dated by TCRdb to 2017 to 2018). Regarding the complete study: The treated patients, all with moderate-to-severe alopecia areata, were enrolled in an open-label pilot trial of oral tofacitinib given at 5 to 10 mg twice daily. Tofacitinib was given for 6 to 18 months, followed by 6 months of follow-up off drug to assess delayed response and recurrence. In treated patients, disease severity was measured using the SALT score, which gives the percentage of scalp surface area affected. To study T cell clonal expansion in alopecia areata, the researchers applied high-throughput TCRbeta sequencing to both the C3H/HeJ mouse model and human patients. In humans, TCRbeta sequencing was performed on scalp tissue and on sorted CD4+ and CD8+ peripheral blood T cells from healthy controls and from patients with patchy or totalis/universalis alopecia areata. Tofacitinib-treated patients had biopsies at baseline and at 4 and 24 weeks of treatment, with a later scalp biopsy in several patients. Scalp clonality was compared across normal scalp (n=4), patchy alopecia areata scalp (n=8), and alopecia totalis/universalis scalp (n=8). RNA was extracted with the PAXgene miRNA kit for fixed scalp, the miRNeasy kit for PBMCs, and the RNeasy kit for mouse skin. Amplification of TCRbeta CDR3 regions was done by immunoSEQ multiplex PCR using 35 Vbeta forward primers and 13 Jbeta reverse primers. The paper as a whole reports these results and caveats: Resident alphabeta T cells in normal human skin are also sequenced, complicating scalp TCR repertoire analysis, unlike mouse skin dominated by gammadelta T cells. Many expanded lesional clones persisted in scalp and blood during tofacitinib treatment, which may partly explain relapse after stopping treatment. Compared with normal scalp, lesional scalp had higher clonality and more expanded CD8+ clones, particularly in alopecia totalis/universalis, a pattern that suggests antigenic drive. Because the treated cohort was small and included a single nonresponder, larger studies are needed to assess links between baseline CD8+ expansion and response. Compared with mice, TCR sequences shared between patients were less clear, possibly partly because of HLA diversity across the patient population. Scalp clonality and the number of expanded CD8+ clones among the top 100 scalp clones were significantly decreased by tofacitinib.

Receptor amplification or capture employed the immunoSEQ multiplex PCR assay. For TCR sequencing, RNA was extracted from every sample and reverse transcribed into cDNA to serve as template. First-strand cDNA was synthesized with SuperScript III using a 2:1 mix of oligo-dT and random hexamers. A synthetic immune receptor repertoire was used to gauge amplification bias, and whatever bias remained was removed computationally. As for the original processing: Raw reads were preprocessed to remove errors, and CDR3 was defined according to IMGT conventions as the region from the conserved cysteine to phenylalanine. Clonality was computed by normalizing Shannon entropy by log2 of the number of productive unique TCRs and subtracting the result from 1. Whether scalp clones were CD4 or CD8 was inferred by matching scalp TCRbeta sequences against CD4 and CD8 repertoires sorted from blood. In TCRdb, the immuneACCESS table is reduced to in-frame sequences with V and J assigned. These tables do not hold every clone; where another copy was compared, an unresolved V gene accounts for under half, and the others remain unexplained. The V and J calls and the clone size are those of that table, but D and trimming were determined from the DNA. The sample profile shows some 220,000 clones; 50% to 70% of them were found once. The top ten hold around 1.6% of the sample.

V trim: 6 bases; J trim: 6 bases; unmatched bases: 5. The cysteine opens and the phenylalanine closes a CDR3 of 12 amino acids. CDR3 DNA only is kept here, 36 bases in frame from base 1. CDR1 is given as SGHTA and CDR2 as FQGNSA, both from the germline V gene. Many counts were recorded for this clone. Its antigen specificity is not known. No qualities accompany the bases; no much larger clone lies one base away. The intended sense of this specimen's time point label: approximately 4 weeks on oral tofacitinib. The label giving this sample's treatment or condition can be read as: oral pan-JAK inhibitor, 5-10 mg twice daily. Lesional scalp punch biopsies and peripheral blood were collected from alopecia areata patients. PBMCs were isolated by density centrifugation and stained for CD3, CD4 and CD8, and CD4+ and CD8+ T cells were sorted on a FACSAria.

This specimen consisted of CD4+ T cells sorted from blood, obtained at week 4, from a patient treated with tofacitinib. The chain was built from TRBV7-2 and TRBJ2-7; 7 bases in the middle match TRBD1. The receptor's source is a human donor with alopecia areata. The CDR3 amino acid sequence is: CASSLQGPEQYF. The bases read TGTGCCAGCAGTTTACAGGGGCCCGAGCAGTACTTC. The entire variable domain, with the stretches around the CDR3 drawn from the reference TRBV7-2 and TRBJ2-7 proteins, is GAGVSQSPSNKVTEKGKDVELRCDPISGHTALYWYRQSLGQGLEFLIYFQGNSAPDKSGLPSDRFSAERTGGSVSTLTIQRTQQEDSAVYLCASSLQGPEQYFGPGTRLTVT.